This is a list of T cell receptor beta chains from one sample in a study of T cell repertoires in cytomegalovirus infection. TCRdb re-derived calls from the reads in MiXCR, one entry per CDR3 protein. Found here are around 530,000 distinct CDR3 sequences, about 30% of them singletons; the top ten hold over 10%. Material for sequencing was PBMCs. The source is a human donor in good health (CMV status not recorded). Some clones in this sample may be carry-over from other donors' samples. Both conserved end residues are part of each CDR3. The D gene is left open where the match is weak. A row's size may be missing; if present it is once, few, many or a size class.

TRBV4-3,TRBD1,TRBJ1-1,-,TGCGCCAGCAGCCAAGATCTACCGACAGGGGGCTTAAACACTGAAGCTTTCTTT,CASSQDLPTGGLNTEAFF
TRBV18,TRBD1,TRBJ1-1,-,TGTGCCAGCTCACCCTCGGGACAGGGGGCACTTGAAGCTTTCTTT,CASSPSGQGALEAFF
TRBV7-2,-,TRBJ2-3,many,TGTGCCAGCAGCTTAGGGACCCATCGAGGAGATACGCAGTATTTT,CASSLGTHRGDTQYF
TRBV6-2/TRBV6-3,-,TRBJ1-1,-,TGTGCCAGCAGTTACCTACCCGCGAGGGGCACTGAAGCTTTCTTT,CASSYLPARGTEAFF
TRBV11-2,TRBD2,TRBJ2-5,few,TGTGCCAGCAGCTCAGGACTAGCCCCGAGGGAGACCCAGTACTTC,CASSSGLAPRETQYF
TRBV9,-,TRBJ2-7,few,TGTGCCAGCAGCGGAGGGACCGCCAGCTCCTACGAGCAGTACTTC,CASSGGTASSYEQYF
TRBV7-9,-,TRBJ2-5,few,TGTGCCAGCAGCCCCGAGGAGGAGACCCAGTACTTC,CASSPEEETQYF
TRBV10-3,TRBD2,TRBJ2-1,few,TGTGCCATCACCGAGAGTTGGACTAGCGGGAGCAGTAAGGTGGACAATGAGCAGTTCTTC,CAITESWTSGSSKVDNEQFF
TRBV6-2/TRBV6-3,TRBD2,TRBJ2-1,few,TGTGCCAGCAGTTACGGGCCGGGAGGCTGGAATGAGCAGTTCTTC,CASSYGPGGWNEQFF
TRBV5-1,TRBD2,TRBJ2-2,few,TGCGCCAGCACGGAAGGCGGGAGTGGAAACACCGGGGAGCTGTTTTTT,CASTEGGSGNTGELFF
TRBV29-1,-,TRBJ1-1,few,TGCAGCGCCCCCGCGGGGAACACTGAAGCTTTCTTT,CSAPAGNTEAFF
TRBV12-3/TRBV12-4,TRBD1,TRBJ1-5,-,TGTGCCAGCAGTTTAGGACAGGGGGTAAGCAATCAGCCCCAGCATTTT,CASSLGQGVSNQPQHF
TRBV18,TRBD1,TRBJ1-2,-,TGTGCCAGCTCACCACCAACGGGACAGGGGAACTATGGCTACACCTTC,CASSPPTGQGNYGYTF
TRBV28,-,TRBJ2-7,few,TGTGCCAGCAGTGGGGGGGGGCGCTCCTACGAGCAGTACTTC,CASSGGGRSYEQYF
TRBV19,-,TRBJ2-7,few,TGTGCCAGTAGTACTTATCAGAACTCCTACGAGCAGTACTTC,CASSTYQNSYEQYF
TRBV7-2,-,TRBJ2-1,-,-,CATSVAEGNEQCF
TRBV6-2/TRBV6-3,TRBD2,TRBJ2-7,-,TGTGCCAGCAGTTACTCGCCCGGGGGGGCGACGAGCGTCGAGCAGTACTTC,CASSYSPGGATSVEQYF
TRBV11-2,-,TRBJ2-4,-,TGTGCCAGCAGCTACGGCAGGCTAGCCAAAAACATTCAGTACTTC,CASSYGRLAKNIQYF
TRBV6-5,TRBD1,TRBJ2-1,-,TGTGCCAGCAAACGGGCCTGGGACAGGGTCAATGAGCAGTTCTTC,CASKRAWDRVNEQFF
TRBV9,TRBD2,TRBJ2-1,-,TGTGCCAGCAGCGTAGGAGGACTAGCGGTCGAGCAGTTCTTC,CASSVGGLAVEQFF
TRBV7-6,-,TRBJ2-7,many,TGTGCCAGCAGCCGTAAGACGAGCTCCTACGAGCAGTACTTC,CASSRKTSSYEQYF
TRBV6-6,-,TRBJ2-1,-,TGTGCCAGCAGTGACTCCCGTGGGGGTAACAATGAGCAGTTCTTC,CASSDSRGGNNEQFF
TRBV15,-,TRBJ1-2,-,TGTGCCACCAGCAGTGCGGGGGTTGGCTATGGCTACACCTTC,CATSSAGVGYGYTF
TRBV6-5,TRBD2,TRBJ2-5,-,TGTGCCAGCAGTTACTCGGGACTAGCGGGGCTACAAGAGACCCAGTACTTC,CASSYSGLAGLQETQYF
TRBV24-1,TRBD1,TRBJ2-5,once,TGTGCCACCAGTGATAGACAGGGGTCTCAAGAGACCCAGTACTTC,CATSDRQGSQETQYF
TRBV9,-,TRBJ2-5,few,TGTGCCAGCAGCGCCGGAGGACTAAACGGAGAGACCCAGTACTTC,CASSAGGLNGETQYF
TRBV19,TRBD2,TRBJ2-1,few,TGTGCCAGTAGTAGCGGACTAGACTACAATGAGCAGTTCTTC,CASSSGLDYNEQFF
TRBV20-1,TRBD2,TRBJ2-3,-,TGCAGTGCTAGATCCATAGCGGGAGGGCCTCAACTGGCAGATACGCAGTATTTT,CSARSIAGGPQLADTQYF
TRBV28,-,TRBJ1-1,-,TGTGCCAGCACCGAGGCCACGAACACTGAAGCTTTCTTT,CASTEATNTEAFF
TRBV28,-,TRBJ1-2,-,TGTGCCACCTACCGGGACACGCCCCGACTAGGGGGTGGCTACACCTTC,CATYRDTPRLGGGYTF
TRBV6-1,TRBD2,TRBJ2-3,once,TGTGCCAGCAGTGCGATAACTAGCGGGAGTACAGATACGCAGTATTTT,CASSAITSGSTDTQYF
TRBV7-9,-,TRBJ2-3,few,TGTGCCAGCAGCTTGAAGCTAGCTTCTATGGATACGCAGTATTTT,CASSLKLASMDTQYF
TRBV7-2,TRBD1,TRBJ1-2,-,TGTGCCAGCGGCTTACCTCGACAGGGAAACTATGGCTACACCTTC,CASGLPRQGNYGYTF
TRBV15,-,TRBJ2-3,few,TGTGCCACCAGCAGGGCGGGAAGGGAAGATACGCAGTATTTT,CATSRAGREDTQYF
TRBV27,-,TRBJ2-3,few,TGTGCCAGCAGTTTTGACACCTACACAGATACGCAGTATTTT,CASSFDTYTDTQYF
TRBV6-2/TRBV6-3,-,TRBJ2-2,few,TGTGCCAGCAGTTACTCTCCCCAGGATGGCGGGGAGCTGTTTTTT,CASSYSPQDGGELFF
TRBV27,-,TRBJ1-5,many,TGTGCCAGCAGTTTAGGTCAGGGGTTCGGTAGGCAGCCCCAGCATTTT,CASSLGQGFGRQPQHF
TRBV20-1,-,TRBJ2-2,-,TGCAGTGCTAGACCCCCGAACACCGGGGAGCTGTTTTTT,CSARPPNTGELFF
TRBV6-6,TRBD2,TRBJ2-3,few,TGTGCCAGCAGTTACTTAGCGGGAGTTGGAGATACGCAGTATTTT,CASSYLAGVGDTQYF
TRBV11-2,TRBD2,TRBJ2-5,many,TGTGCCAGCAGCTTAACTAGCGGAGCCCAAGAGACCCAGTACTTC,CASSLTSGAQETQYF
TRBV12-3/TRBV12-4,-,TRBJ1-6,few,TGTGCCAGCAGCATGGAAGGGCCGGCTAATTCACCCCTCCACTTT,CASSMEGPANSPLHF
TRBV29-1,-,TRBJ1-1,-,TGCAGTACGGGCCTTAACACTGAAGCTTTCTTT,CSTGLNTEAFF
TRBV5-1,TRBD1,TRBJ2-7,few,TGCGCCAGCAGCAGACCGGGACAGGGGAGAAACGAGCAGTACTTC,CASSRPGQGRNEQYF
TRBV15,TRBD1,TRBJ1-4,-,TGTGCCACCAGCAGAGCTAAGGACAGGGTAGGGAAACTGTTTTTT,CATSRAKDRVGKLFF
TRBV5-6,-,TRBJ1-2,-,TGTGCCAGCAGCTTCGGGGGCCCCGGCGGGGGCTACACCTTC,CASSFGGPGGGYTF
TRBV11-3,-,TRBJ2-7,-,TGTGCCAGCAGCCCGACGGACGGAGACTACGAGCAGTACTTC,CASSPTDGDYEQYF
TRBV29-1,-,TRBJ1-1,-,TGCAGCGTTGGAGGACAGCCCCAAGGGCCTGAAGCTTTCTTT,CSVGGQPQGPEAFF
TRBV7-2,-,TRBJ1-5,many,TGTGCCAGCAGCTCCGAGGGGGGGGGCAATCAGCCCCAGCATTTT,CASSSEGGGNQPQHF
TRBV28,-,TRBJ2-7,many,TGTGCCAGCAGTTTAGGGGGGTACTCCTACGAGCAGTACTTC,CASSLGGYSYEQYF
TRBV4-3,-,TRBJ2-2,few,TGCGCCAGCAGCCAAGAGGCAGGGTTGTCCGGGGAGCTGTTTTTT,CASSQEAGLSGELFF
TRBV4-3,-,TRBJ2-2,few,TGCGCCAGCAGCCAAGCAGTGGGGGTTAACACCGGGGAGCTGTTTTTT,CASSQAVGVNTGELFF
TRBV11-2,-,TRBJ1-1,-,TGTGCCAGCAGCTTTGGACACTACATGAACACTGAAGCTTTCTTT,CASSFGHYMNTEAFF
TRBV15,TRBD1,TRBJ2-1,-,TGTGCCACCAAAGACAGGGGACGCAATGAGCAGTTCTTC,CATKDRGRNEQFF
TRBV7-2,-,TRBJ2-2,many,TGTGCCAGCAGCTTAGGCCGGGCTTTTGGGACCGGGGAGCTGTTTTTT,CASSLGRAFGTGELFF
TRBV7-3,-,TRBJ2-1,few,TGTGCCAGCAGCCATCCCGGGGGTGTGAATGAGCAGTTCTTC,CASSHPGGVNEQFF
TRBV20-1,TRBD2,TRBJ2-1,few,TGCAGTGCTCCCACTTCTATCACCTTAGCGGGAGGGCGTAATGAGCAGTTCTTC,CSAPTSITLAGGRNEQFF